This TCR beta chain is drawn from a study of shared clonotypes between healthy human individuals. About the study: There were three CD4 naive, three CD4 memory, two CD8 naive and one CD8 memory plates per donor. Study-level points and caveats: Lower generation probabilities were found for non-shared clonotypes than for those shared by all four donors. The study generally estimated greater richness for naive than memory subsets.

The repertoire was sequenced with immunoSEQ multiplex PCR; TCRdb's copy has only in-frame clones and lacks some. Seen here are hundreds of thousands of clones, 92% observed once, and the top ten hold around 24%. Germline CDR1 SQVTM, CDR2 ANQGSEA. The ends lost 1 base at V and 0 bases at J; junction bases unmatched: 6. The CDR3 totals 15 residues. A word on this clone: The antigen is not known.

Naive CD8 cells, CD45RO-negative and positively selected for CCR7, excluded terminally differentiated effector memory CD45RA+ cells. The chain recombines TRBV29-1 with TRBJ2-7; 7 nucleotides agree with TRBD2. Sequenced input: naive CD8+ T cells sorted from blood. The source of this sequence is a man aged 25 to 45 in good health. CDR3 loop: CSVEGSGGSSYEQYF. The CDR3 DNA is TGCAGCGTTGAAGGGTCGGGCGGGAGCTCCTACGAGCAGTACTTC.